The rows below give T cell receptor beta chains drawn from one sample of a study of blood T cell repertoires in COVID-19. The data were produced by immunoSEQ multiplex PCR, yet TCRdb's version contains in-frame clones alone and is incomplete. The repertoire includes a few hundred thousand clones, less than 90% of them detected once, and 5.5% to 8% sits in the top ten. The sequenced material came from peripheral blood. These receptors were collected from a man aged 55 to 70 with acute or convalescent COVID-19. CDR3s leave out the opening cysteine and the closing phenylalanine or tryptophan. Each record gives: clone size, D gene, V gene, CDR3 protein. A D gene is named only where the DNA matches it firmly. Size values are once, few and many counts, or a class for expanded clones, and some rows have none.

few,TRBD2,TRBV10-3,AISEVRTSGTPYEQY
-,-,TRBV3-1/TRBV3-2,ASSQSDPSGGRPQH
-,-,TRBV7-6,ASSLAAQGNTEAF
-,TRBD1,TRBV29-1,SVVALGQGHTEAF
few,-,TRBV10-3,AISGTSGNTIY
-,-,TRBV11-3,ASSVGGPRTDTQY
-,TRBD1,TRBV10-3,AISAGTGFNEQY
-,-,TRBV7-8,ASSLAQTVFVSEQF
-,-,TRBV7-2,ASSPQGAYNEQF
-,TRBD1,TRBV30,AWSVGRGQGVGNEQF
-,-,TRBV24-1,ATSDPGLGLRY
-,-,TRBV9,ASSVSVQGGEKLF
-,-,TRBV7-2,ASSSNAGLQQY
few,-,TRBV6-1,ASSEEVQVQGLASQPQH
few,TRBD2,TRBV7-3,ASSYGTSGRPPQETQY
once,TRBD2,TRBV27,ASSLSGTSGRGEQF
-,TRBD2,TRBV4-3,ASSQRTSGGANTGELF
-,-,TRBV7-8,ASSLGQTNQETQY
-,TRBD2,TRBV25-1,ASSESSGRVTEQF
few,-,TRBV5-6,ASSLGHEGTDTQY
-,-,TRBV5-4,ASSLGQRDEQF
once,-,TRBV28,ASSFSGALGNNQPQH
-,-,TRBV1,TSSLGTSSGDHNEQF
few,TRBD1,TRBV4-2,ASSPGQGGANTGELF
-,-,TRBV6-6,ASSYSGRGYYNEQF
-,TRBD1,TRBV6-2/TRBV6-3,ASSYTGQGRTDTQY
few,TRBD2,TRBV29-1,SVVDSGSSDTQY
-,TRBD1,TRBV24-1,ATSDPGTGGYEQY
-,-,TRBV7-3,ASSLNPAYNSPLH
-,TRBD1,TRBV7-2,ASSLVGGSGETQY
-,TRBD2,TRBV6-8,ATLPGGFLEQY
-,-,TRBV6-2/TRBV6-3,ASSPATTGNTIY
-,-,TRBV5-5,ASSPTGTLENQPQH
once,-,TRBV9,ASSAGDFNTGELF
-,-,TRBV6-6,ASRQTGELF
-,TRBD2,TRBV7-3,ASSPIPSSGTYNEQF
-,-,TRBV6-5,ASSYLLGATNEQF
-,TRBD1,TRBV28,ACRDRGTDTQY
-,TRBD2,TRBV5-4,ASSLPPSGGNNEQF
-,-,TRBV6-6,ASSYKGAGANVLT
-,TRBD2,TRBV5-1,ASSLRLAGIDEQY
-,-,TRBV12-3/TRBV12-4,ASSLVRDEQY
-,TRBD2,TRBV7-3,ASSLSFGSSGGSQQF
-,-,TRBV6-5,ASFRSGGVAQPQH
-,TRBD1,TRBV28,ASSSVTGSYEQY
-,TRBD1,TRBV6-1,ASSETGANTEAF
-,-,TRBV5-1,ASRLEEDGSGETQY
-,-,TRBV10-3,AISEWGEGNQPQH
-,TRBD1,TRBV9,ASSVSAGQKQDGYT
-,-,TRBV19,VSAPQVNQPQH
-,TRBD2,TRBV30,AQDGGRGSYEQY
-,-,TRBV30,AWSASGGAKNIQY
-,-,TRBV21-1,ASSNYRGYGGYT
-,-,TRBV19,ASSLNPGQQSEQY